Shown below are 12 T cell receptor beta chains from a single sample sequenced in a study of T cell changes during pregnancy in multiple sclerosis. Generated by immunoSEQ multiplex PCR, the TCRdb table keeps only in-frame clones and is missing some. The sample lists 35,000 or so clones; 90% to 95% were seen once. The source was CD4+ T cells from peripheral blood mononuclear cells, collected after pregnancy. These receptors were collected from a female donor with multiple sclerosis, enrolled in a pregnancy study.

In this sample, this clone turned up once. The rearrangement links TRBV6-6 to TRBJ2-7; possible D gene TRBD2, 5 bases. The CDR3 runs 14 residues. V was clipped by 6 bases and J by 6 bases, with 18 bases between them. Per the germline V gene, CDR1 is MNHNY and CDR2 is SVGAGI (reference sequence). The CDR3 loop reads CASRYDPSSREQYF. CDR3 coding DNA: TGTGCCAGCAGATACGACCCGTCTAGCCGCGAGCAGTACTTC.

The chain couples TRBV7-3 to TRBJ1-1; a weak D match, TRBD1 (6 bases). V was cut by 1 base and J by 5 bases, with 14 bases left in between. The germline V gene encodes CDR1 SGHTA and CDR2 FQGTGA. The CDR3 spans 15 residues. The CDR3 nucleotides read TGTGCCAGCAGCTTAATGGGGGCTTGGAGAACTGAAGCTTTCTTT. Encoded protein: CASSLMGAWRTEAFF.

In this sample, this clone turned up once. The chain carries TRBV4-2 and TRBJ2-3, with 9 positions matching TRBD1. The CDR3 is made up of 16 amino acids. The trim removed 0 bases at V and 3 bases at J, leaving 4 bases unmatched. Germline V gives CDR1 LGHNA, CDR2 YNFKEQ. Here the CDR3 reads CASSQETGGITDTQYF. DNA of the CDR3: TGTGCCAGCAGCCAAGAAACAGGGGGCATAACAGATACGCAGTATTTT.

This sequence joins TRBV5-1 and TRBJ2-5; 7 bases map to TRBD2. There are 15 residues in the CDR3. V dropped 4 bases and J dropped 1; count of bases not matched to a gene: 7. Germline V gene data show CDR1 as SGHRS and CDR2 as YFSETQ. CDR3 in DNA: TGCGCCAGCAGCGGGGGAGGGCTCCGCCAAGAGACCCAGTACTTC. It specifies CASSGGGLRQETQYF.

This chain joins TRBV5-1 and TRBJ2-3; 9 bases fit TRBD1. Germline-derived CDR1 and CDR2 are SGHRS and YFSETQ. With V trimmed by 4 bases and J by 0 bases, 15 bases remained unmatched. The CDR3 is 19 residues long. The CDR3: CASSPSRRQGVSSTDTQYF. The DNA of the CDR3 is TGCGCCAGCAGCCCCTCTCGACGACAGGGGGTTTCTAGCACAGATACGCAGTATTTT.

CDR3 loop: CASSLGSFSTDTQYF. In DNA form, the CDR3 reads TGTGCCAGCAGTCTAGGGAGTTTTAGCACAGATACGCAGTATTTT. The chain couples TRBV5-4 to TRBJ2-3, with a tentative D call TRBD2 (5 bases). Germline V gene sequence: CDR1 SGHNT, CDR2 YYREEE (reference sequence). CDR3 length: 15 amino acids. V dropped 5 bases and J dropped 0 bases, with 13 bases sitting between them.

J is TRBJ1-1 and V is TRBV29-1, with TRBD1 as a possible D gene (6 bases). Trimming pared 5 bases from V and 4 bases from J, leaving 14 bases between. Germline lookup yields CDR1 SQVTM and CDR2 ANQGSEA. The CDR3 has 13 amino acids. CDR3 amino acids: CSVTNIRGTEAFF. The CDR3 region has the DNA TGCAGCGTTACAAACATCAGGGGCACTGAAGCTTTCTTT.

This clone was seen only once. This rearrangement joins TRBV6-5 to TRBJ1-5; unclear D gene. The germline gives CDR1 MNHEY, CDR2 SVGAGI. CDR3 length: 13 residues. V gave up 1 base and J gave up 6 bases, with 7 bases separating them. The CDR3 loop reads CASSYFTGQPQHF. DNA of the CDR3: TGTGCCAGCAGTTACTTTACTGGTCAGCCCCAGCATTTT.

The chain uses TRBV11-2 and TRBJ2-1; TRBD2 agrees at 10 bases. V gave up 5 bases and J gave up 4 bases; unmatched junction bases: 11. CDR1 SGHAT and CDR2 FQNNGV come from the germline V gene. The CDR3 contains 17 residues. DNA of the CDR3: TGTGCCAGCAGCCCCTGGAGCGGGAGGGCCTCATACAATGAGCAGTTCTTC. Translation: CASSPWSGRASYNEQFF.

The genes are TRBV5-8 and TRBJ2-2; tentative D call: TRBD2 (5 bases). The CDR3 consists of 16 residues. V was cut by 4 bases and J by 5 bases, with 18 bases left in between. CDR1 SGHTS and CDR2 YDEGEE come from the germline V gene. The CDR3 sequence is CASSPFGGPETGELFF. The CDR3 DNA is TGTGCCAGCAGCCCCTTCGGCGGGCCGGAAACCGGGGAGCTGTTTTTT.

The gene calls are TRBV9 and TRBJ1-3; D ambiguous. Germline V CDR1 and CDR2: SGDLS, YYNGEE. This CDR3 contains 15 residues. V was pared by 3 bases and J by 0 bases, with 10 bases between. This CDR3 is CASSAFTSSGNTIYF. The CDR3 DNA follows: TGTGCCAGCAGCGCCTTCACTAGCTCTGGAAACACCATATATTTT. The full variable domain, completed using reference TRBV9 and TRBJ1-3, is DSGVTQTPKHLITATGQRVTLRCSPRSGDLSVYWYQQSLDQGLQFLIQYYNGEERAKGNILERFSAQQFPDLHSELNLSSLELGDSALYFCASSAFTSSGNTIYFGEGSWLTVV.

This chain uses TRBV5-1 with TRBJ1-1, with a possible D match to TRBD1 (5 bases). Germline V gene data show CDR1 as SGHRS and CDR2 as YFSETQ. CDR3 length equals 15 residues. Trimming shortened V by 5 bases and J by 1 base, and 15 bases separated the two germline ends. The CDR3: CASSLSGAPNTEAFF. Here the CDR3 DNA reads TGCGCCAGCAGTTTGAGCGGGGCCCCGAACACTGAAGCTTTCTTT.